The T cell receptor beta chain described here comes from a study of blood T cell repertoires in COVID-19. Per germline, CDR1 KGHDR and CDR2 SFDVKD. V shed 4 bases and J 6 bases; nucleotides not matched to a gene: 24. This CDR3 is 20 amino acids long. TCRdb keeps only in-frame clones here, not all; method: immunoSEQ multiplex PCR. The table records 310,000 or so clones, approximately 90% of them present only once. J is TRBJ2-3 and V is TRBV24-1; 7 nucleotides align to TRBD2. Sequencing was done on a sample of PBMCs or T cells enriched from blood (not recorded which). The clonotype was recovered from a woman in her thirties or forties who had recovered from COVID-19. The CDR3 sequence is CATSDPTSPVNDGRWDTQYF. CDR3 bases: TGTGCCACCAGTGACCCGACTAGCCCGGTTAATGACGGAAGGTGGGATACGCAGTATTTT.